Below, one T cell receptor (beta chain) is given with its context. The table lists this clone with a few counts. It has no known antigen specificity. Base qualities are not recorded, but no much larger clone differs from it by a single base. Inclusive of the bounding cysteine and phenylalanine, the CDR3 is 15 residues long. Of the read, only the CDR3 DNA is kept; its 45 bases are in frame from base 1. Trimming removed 6 bases from V and 4 bases from J; the gene matches leave 10 bases unexplained. CDR1 SGHRS and CDR2 YFSETQ were looked up in the germline V gene. All of the isolated RNA was reverse transcribed with the High Capacity cDNA Reverse Transcription Kit, so expressed TCRB transcripts were sequenced. Naive, central memory and regulatory T cell samples underwent deep immunoSEQ sequencing, averaging about 3.57 million total reads per sample. Sorted cells were lysed in RLT buffer, and RNA was extracted using DNase-treated RNeasy Micro or Mini kits according to cell number. To prevent cross-contamination, every cell subset was processed on its own, while patient and healthy donor samples were processed together. The immunoSEQ multiplex PCR was used to amplify TCRB sequences from cDNA, generating 87-bp fragments that spanned the CDR3 region. Amplicons were sequenced on the Illumina HiSeq platform. Turning to the authors' computational methods: PCR bias was corrected computationally using synthetic template baselines, and reads within Hamming distance 2 were collapsed, with unmergeable singletons discarded. Reads were aligned against IMGT so that V, D and J genes, CDR3 length and insertions or deletions at six rearrangement sites could be assigned. Within each subset, clonotype counts were normalized to the number of sorted cells before true diversity and Gini coefficients were calculated with the tcR R package. Repertoire sharing was quantified using the overlap coefficient calculated on TCRB nucleotide sequences. TCRdb obtained this table from immuneACCESS and retained in-frame rearrangements with V and J assigned. These tables miss some clones; where compared with another copy, unresolved V genes account for less than half of the shortfall, and the remainder is unexplained. V, J and clone size are taken as reported in that table, and D and trimming were inferred from the DNA itself. A total of over 150,000 clones appear in this sample, 10% of them only once. Jointly, the top ten make up less than 0.5% of the sample.

The data are from a study of beta chain features in type 1 diabetes (dated by TCRdb to 2016 to 2019). At the level of the whole study: Patients and healthy donors did not differ in mean age, gender distribution, total cell number or subset yield. Across all samples, fewer than 130 million sorted cells were examined, and cell number per subset correlated strongly with RNA yield. In the study, recently diagnosed type 1 diabetes patients and matched healthy donors were compared on the TCRB repertoires of their sorted circulating CD4+ T cell subsets. Whereas all 30 or so donors provided naive and central memory subsets, regulatory and stem cell-like memory subsets were isolated from just 8 patients and roughly eight healthy donors.

Each donor gave one peripheral blood draw, approximately 110 mL on average, collected into heparinised tubes. A BD FACSAria II and a panel including CD45RO, CCR7, CD25, CD127, CD95 and CD27 were used to sort naive, central memory, regulatory and stem cell-like memory CD4+ T cells. All sorted populations exceeded 95% purity. PBMCs were isolated right away by Lymphoprep density gradient centrifugation and were stained directly, without culture. Samples were stained and sorted in pairs, with one healthy donor and one patient per experiment, so that batch effects were minimized. Study-level results and caveats: Patients with type 1 diabetes made fewer insertions and deleted more nucleotides at VDJ recombination sites, implying thymic rearrangement abnormalities. HLA sub-analyses involved small numbers of individuals, so any influence of HLA type on TCRB rearrangement remained unresolved. Shorter templates might be favored by PCR, yet because patient and control samples were amplified and corrected together, any such skew would affect both groups equally. Because cDNA rather than genomic DNA was sequenced, highly expressing activated cells could have been over-represented, although no difference in activation and CD3 levels was found between groups. Naive, central memory and regulatory TCRB repertoires appeared to be more similar among patients than among healthy donors. Type 1 diabetes patients showed a moderate but significant shortening of TCRB CDR3 length in all four CD4+ subsets.

The V and J segments used are TRBV5-1 and TRBJ2-5; TRBD1 fits 9 bases in the junction. Source material: central memory CD4+ T cells from blood. The sequence came from a man aged 25-45 years with type 1 diabetes. The nucleotide sequence reads as follows: TGCGCCAGCAACCCGGGACAGGGCATTTCAGAGACCCAGTACTTC. The encoded protein is CASNPGQGISETQYF. The full variable domain, completed from the reference TRBV5-1 and TRBJ2-5 proteins outside the CDR3, reads KAGVTQTPRYLIKTRGQQVTLSCSPISGHRSVSWYQQTPGQGLQFLFEYFSETQRNKGNFPGRFSGRQFSNSRSEMNVSTLELGDSALYLCASNPGQGISETQYFGPGTRLLVL.